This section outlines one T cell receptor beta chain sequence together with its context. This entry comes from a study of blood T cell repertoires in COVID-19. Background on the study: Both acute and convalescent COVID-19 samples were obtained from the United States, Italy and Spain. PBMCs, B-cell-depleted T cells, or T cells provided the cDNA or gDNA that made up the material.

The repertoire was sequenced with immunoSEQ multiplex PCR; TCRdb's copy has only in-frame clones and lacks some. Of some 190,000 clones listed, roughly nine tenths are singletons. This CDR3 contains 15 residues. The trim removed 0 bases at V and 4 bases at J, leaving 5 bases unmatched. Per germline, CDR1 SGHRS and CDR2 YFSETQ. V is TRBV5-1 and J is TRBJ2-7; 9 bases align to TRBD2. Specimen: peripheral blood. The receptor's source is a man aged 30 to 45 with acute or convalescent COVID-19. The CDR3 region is CASSLGVAGVYEQYF. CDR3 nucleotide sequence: TGCGCCAGCAGCTTGGGAGTAGCGGGAGTGTACGAGCAGTACTTC.